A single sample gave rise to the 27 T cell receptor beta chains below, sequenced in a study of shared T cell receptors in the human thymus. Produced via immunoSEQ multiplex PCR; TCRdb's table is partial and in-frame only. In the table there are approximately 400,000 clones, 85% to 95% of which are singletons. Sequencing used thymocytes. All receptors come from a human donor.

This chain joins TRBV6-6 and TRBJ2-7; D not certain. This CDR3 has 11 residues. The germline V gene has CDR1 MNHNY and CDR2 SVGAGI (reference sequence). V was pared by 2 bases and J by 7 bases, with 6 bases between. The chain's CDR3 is CASSYPQEQYF. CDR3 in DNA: TGTGCCAGCAGTTACCCCCAGGAGCAGTACTTC.

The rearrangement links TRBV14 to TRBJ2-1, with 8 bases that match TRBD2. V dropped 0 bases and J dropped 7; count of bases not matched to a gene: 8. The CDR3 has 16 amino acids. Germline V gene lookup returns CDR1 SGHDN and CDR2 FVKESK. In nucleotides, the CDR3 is TGTGCCAGCAGCCAAGATGAGCGGGGGTCCTGGAATGAGCAGTTCTTC. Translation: CASSQDERGSWNEQFF.

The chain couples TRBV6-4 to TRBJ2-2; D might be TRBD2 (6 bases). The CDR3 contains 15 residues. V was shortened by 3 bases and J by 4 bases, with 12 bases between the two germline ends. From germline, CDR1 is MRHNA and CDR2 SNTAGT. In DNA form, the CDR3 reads TGTGCCAGCAGTGAGAGCGGAGGGACCACCGGGGAGCTGTTTTTT. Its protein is CASSESGGTTGELFF.

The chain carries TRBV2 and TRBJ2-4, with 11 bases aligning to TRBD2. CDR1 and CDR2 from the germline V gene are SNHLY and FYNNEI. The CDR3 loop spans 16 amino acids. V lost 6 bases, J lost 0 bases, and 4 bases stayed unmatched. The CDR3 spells CASSQTSGAAKNIQYF. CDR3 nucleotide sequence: TGTGCCAGCAGCCAGACTAGCGGGGCAGCCAAAAACATTCAGTACTTC.

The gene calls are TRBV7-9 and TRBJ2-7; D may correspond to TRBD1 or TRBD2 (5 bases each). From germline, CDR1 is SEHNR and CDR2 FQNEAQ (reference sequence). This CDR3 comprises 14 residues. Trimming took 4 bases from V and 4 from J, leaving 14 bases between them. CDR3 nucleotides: TGTGCCAGCAGCTCGGGACCTTGCTGGTACGAGCAGTACTTC. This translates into CASSSGPCWYEQYF.

The CDR3 nucleotides read TGCGCCAGCAGCCAAGGGTCAGAGGCGGCTTTCTTT. Protein: CASSQGSEAAFF. The chain links TRBV4-1 to TRBJ1-1; D unresolved. Trimming pared 1 base from V and 11 bases from J, leaving 11 bases between. Germline V CDR1 and CDR2: MGHRA, YSYEKL. The CDR3 is 12 residues long.

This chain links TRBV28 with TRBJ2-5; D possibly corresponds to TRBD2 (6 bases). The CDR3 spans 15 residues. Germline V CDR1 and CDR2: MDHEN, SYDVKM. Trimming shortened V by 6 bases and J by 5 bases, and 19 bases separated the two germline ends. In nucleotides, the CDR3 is TGTGCCAGCAGCCTAGGGATGCGGGATGGGGAGACCCAGTACTTC. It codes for CASSLGMRDGETQYF.

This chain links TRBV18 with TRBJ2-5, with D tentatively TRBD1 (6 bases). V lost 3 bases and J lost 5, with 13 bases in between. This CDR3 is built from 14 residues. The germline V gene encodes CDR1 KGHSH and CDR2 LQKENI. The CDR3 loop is CASSPKSGEETQYF. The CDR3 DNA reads TGTGCCAGCTCACCGAAATCAGGGGAGGAGACCCAGTACTTC.

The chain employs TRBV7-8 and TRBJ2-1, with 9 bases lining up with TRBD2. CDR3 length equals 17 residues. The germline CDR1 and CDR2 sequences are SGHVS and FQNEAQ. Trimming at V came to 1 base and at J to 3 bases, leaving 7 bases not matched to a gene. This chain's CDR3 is CASSLGRGGGGYNEQFF. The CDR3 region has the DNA TGTGCCAGCAGCTTAGGTCGCGGGGGGGGAGGCTACAATGAGCAGTTCTTC.

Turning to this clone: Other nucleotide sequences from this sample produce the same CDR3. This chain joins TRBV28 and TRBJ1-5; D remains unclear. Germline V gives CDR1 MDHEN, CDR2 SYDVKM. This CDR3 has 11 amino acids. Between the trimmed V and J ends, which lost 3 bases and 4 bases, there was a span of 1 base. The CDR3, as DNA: TGTGCCAGCAGTTTGAATCAGCCCCAGCATTTT. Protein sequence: CASSLNQPQHF.

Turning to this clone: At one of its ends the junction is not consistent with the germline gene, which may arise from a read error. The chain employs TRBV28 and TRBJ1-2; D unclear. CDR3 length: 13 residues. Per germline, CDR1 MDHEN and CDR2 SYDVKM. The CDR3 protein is CASSLNAVPCKAF. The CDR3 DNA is TGTGCCAGCAGTTTAAACGCGGTTCCGTGTAAGGCCTTC.

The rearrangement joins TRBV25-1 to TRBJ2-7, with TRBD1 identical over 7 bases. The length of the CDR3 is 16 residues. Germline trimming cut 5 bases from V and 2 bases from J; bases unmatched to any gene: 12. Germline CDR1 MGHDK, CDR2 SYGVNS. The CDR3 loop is CASSSPSTGKTYEQYF. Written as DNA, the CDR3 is TGTGCCAGCAGTTCCCCCTCGACAGGGAAAACCTACGAGCAGTACTTC.

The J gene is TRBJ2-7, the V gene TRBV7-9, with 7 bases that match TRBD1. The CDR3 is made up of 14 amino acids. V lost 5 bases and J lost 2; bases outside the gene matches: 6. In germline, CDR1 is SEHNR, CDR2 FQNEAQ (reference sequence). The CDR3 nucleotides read TGTGCCAGCAGCACCCGGGACAGCCCCTACGAGCAGTACTTC. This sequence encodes CASSTRDSPYEQYF. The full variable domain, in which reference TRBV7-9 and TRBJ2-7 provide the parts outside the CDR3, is DTGVSQNPRHKITKRGQNVTFRCDPISEHNRLYWYRQTLGQGPEFLTYFQNEAQLEKSRLLSDRFSAERPKGSFSTLEIQRTEQGDSAMYLCASSTRDSPYEQYFGPGTRLTVT.

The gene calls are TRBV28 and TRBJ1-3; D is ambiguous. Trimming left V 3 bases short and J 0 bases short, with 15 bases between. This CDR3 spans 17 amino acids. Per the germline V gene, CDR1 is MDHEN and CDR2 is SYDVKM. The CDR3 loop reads CASSLAPRYSSGNTIYF. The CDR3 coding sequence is TGTGCCAGCAGTTTGGCCCCCAGGTATAGCTCTGGAAACACCATATATTTT.

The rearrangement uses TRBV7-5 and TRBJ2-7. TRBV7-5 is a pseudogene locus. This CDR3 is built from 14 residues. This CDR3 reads CARIRGGAPREQYF. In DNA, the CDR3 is TGTGCCAGAATCAGGGGGGGGGCGCCACGGGAGCAGTACTTC.

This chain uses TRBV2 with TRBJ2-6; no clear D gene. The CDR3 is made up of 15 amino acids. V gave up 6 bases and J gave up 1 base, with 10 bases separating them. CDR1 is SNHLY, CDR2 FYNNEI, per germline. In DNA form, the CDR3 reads TGTGCCAGCAGGGTTGACAAATCTGGGGCCAACGTCCTGACTTTC. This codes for CASRVDKSGANVLTF.

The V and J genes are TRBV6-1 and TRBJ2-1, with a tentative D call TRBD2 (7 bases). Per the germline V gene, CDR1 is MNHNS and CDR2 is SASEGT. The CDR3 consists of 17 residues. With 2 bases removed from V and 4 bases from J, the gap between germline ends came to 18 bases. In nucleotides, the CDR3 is TGTGCCAGCAGTGAATGGGGACAAGCGGGGTGGTACAATGAGCAGTTCTTC. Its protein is CASSEWGQAGWYNEQFF.

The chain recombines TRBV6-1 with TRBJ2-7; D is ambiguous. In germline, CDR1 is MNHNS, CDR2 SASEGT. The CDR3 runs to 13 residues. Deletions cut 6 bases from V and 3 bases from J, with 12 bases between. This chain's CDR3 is CASRPPSVYEQYF. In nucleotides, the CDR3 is TGTGCCAGCAGGCCCCCGAGTGTCTACGAGCAGTACTTC.

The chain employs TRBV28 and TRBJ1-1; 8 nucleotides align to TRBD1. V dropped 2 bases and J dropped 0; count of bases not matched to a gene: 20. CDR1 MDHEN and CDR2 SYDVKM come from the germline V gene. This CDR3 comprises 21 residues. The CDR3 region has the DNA TGTGCCAGCAGTTTAAGTATGCAACAGCGGGGGGACAGGAGCATGAACACTGAAGCTTTCTTT. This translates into CASSLSMQQRGDRSMNTEAFF.

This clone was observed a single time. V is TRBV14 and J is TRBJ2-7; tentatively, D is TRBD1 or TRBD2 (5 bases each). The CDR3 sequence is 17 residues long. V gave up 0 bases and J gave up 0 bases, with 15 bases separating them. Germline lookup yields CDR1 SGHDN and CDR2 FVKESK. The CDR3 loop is CASSQDNPRDHSYEQYF. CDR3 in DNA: TGTGCCAGCAGCCAAGATAACCCCAGGGACCACTCCTACGAGCAGTACTTC.

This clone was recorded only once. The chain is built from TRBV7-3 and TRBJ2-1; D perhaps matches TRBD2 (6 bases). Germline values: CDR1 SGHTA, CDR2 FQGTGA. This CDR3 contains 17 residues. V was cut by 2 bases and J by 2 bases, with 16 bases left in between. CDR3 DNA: TGTGCCAGCAGCTTACACCTAAGCGGGTCACCCTACAATGAGCAGTTCTTC. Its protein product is CASSLHLSGSPYNEQFF.

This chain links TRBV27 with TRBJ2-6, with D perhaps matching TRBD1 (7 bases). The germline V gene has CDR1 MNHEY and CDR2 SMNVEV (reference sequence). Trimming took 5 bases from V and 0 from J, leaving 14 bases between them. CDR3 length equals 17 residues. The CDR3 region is CASSRGTAISGANVLTF. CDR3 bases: TGTGCCAGCAGTCGCGGGACAGCCATCTCTGGGGCCAACGTCCTGACTTTC.

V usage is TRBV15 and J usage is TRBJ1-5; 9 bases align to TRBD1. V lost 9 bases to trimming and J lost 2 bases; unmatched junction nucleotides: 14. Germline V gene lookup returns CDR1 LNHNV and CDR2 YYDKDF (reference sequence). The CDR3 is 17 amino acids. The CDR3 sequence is CATSQQETGGRNQPQHF. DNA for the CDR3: TGTGCCACTTCCCAGCAAGAAACAGGGGGCCGCAATCAGCCCCAGCATTTT.

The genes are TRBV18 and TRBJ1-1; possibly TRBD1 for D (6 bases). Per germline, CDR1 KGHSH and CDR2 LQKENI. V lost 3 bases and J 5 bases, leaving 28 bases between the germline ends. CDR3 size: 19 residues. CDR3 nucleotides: TGTGCCAGCTCACCCAACCCATCCCAATCAGGGGTAAGGGGTACTGAAGCTTTCTTT. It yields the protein CASSPNPSQSGVRGTEAFF.

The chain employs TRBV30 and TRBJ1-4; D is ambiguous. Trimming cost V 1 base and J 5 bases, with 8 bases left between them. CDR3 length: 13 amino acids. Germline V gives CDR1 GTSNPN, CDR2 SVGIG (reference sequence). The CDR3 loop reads CAWSGKNNEKLFF. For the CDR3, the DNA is TGTGCCTGGAGTGGGAAGAACAATGAAAAACTGTTTTTT.

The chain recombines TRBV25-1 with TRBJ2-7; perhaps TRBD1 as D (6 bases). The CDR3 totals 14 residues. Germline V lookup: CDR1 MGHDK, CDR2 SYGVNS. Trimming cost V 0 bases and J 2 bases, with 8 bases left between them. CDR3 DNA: TGTGCCAGCAGTGAATATTACAGGGCCTACGAGCAGTACTTC. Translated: CASSEYYRAYEQYF.

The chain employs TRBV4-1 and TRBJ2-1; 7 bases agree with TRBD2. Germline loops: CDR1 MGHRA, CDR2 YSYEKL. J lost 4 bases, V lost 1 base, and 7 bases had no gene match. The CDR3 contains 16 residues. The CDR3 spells CASSQGGSEKYNEQFF. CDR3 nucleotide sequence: TGCGCCAGCAGCCAAGGCGGGAGCGAAAAATACAATGAGCAGTTCTTC.